This T cell receptor (beta chain) was obtained from a study of control samples from healthy donors and cancer patients. Profiling relied on immunoSEQ multiplex PCR, and the TCRdb table lists in-frame clones only, not all of them. Among some 64,000 clones listed, approximately 90% were seen once. The V and J ends lost 6 bases and 9 bases, in that order; junction bases with no gene match: 8. The CDR3 has 13 residues. Germline V gene sequence: CDR1 LNHDA, CDR2 SQIVND (reference sequence). The chain couples TRBV19 to TRBJ2-1, with 7 bases matching TRBD1. The sample was PBMCs. The TCR comes from a woman between 50 and 59 years old with colorectal cancer. CDR3 amino acids: CASSRDRASEQFF. CDR3 nucleotides: TGTGCCAGTAGCAGAGACAGGGCGAGTGAGCAGTTCTTC.